What follows are 8 T cell receptor beta chains derived from one specimen sequenced in a study of blood T cell repertoires in COVID-19. The method was immunoSEQ multiplex PCR; TCRdb's version includes in-frame clones alone and lacks a portion of them. The sample has around 360,000 clones; more than 75% are singletons. Sequencing was performed on PBMCs or T cells enriched from blood (not recorded which). These receptor sequences come from a man between 35 and 55 years old in a cohort exposed to, infected with or recovered from COVID-19 (not recorded which).

The V gene is TRBV28, the J gene TRBJ1-4, with a possible D match to TRBD1 (6 bases). Trimming shortened V by 2 bases and J by 13 bases, and 17 bases separated the two germline ends. This CDR3 is 14 amino acids long. Germline V gene lookup returns CDR1 MDHEN and CDR2 SYDVKM. The CDR3 sequence is CASSLGVRGRRLFF. In DNA form, the CDR3 reads TGTGCCAGCAGTTTAGGGGTCAGGGGAAGGCGACTGTTTTTT.

This chain links TRBV30 with TRBJ2-3; 13 bases match TRBD2. This CDR3 has 14 residues. Germline loops: CDR1 GTSNPN, CDR2 SVGIG (reference sequence). J gave up 3 bases and V 3 bases, and 0 bases lay outside the gene matches. The CDR3 spells CAWRLAGGTDTQYF. Written as DNA, the CDR3 is TGTGCCTGGAGACTAGCGGGAGGGACAGATACGCAGTATTTT.

This chain uses TRBV7-8 with TRBJ1-3; perhaps TRBD1 as D (5 bases). V lost 2 bases and J lost 4, with 9 bases in between. Germline CDR1 reads SGHVS; CDR2 reads FQNEAQ. The CDR3 totals 14 residues. Here the CDR3 reads CASSLSTGGNTIYF. CDR3 DNA sequence: TGTGCCAGCAGCTTAAGTACAGGAGGAAACACCATATATTTT.

This chain connects TRBV18 to TRBJ2-7; D perhaps matches TRBD1 (5 bases). The CDR3 is made up of 14 amino acids. V lost 1 base, J lost 0 bases, and 7 bases lay in between. Germline CDR1 KGHSH, CDR2 LQKENI. The DNA of the CDR3 is TGTGCCAGCTCACCACAGGGGTTCTCCTACGAGCAGTACTTC. Its protein product is CASSPQGFSYEQYF.

This clone was recorded only once. The gene calls are TRBV11-2 and TRBJ2-1, with TRBD2 matching 13 bases. The CDR3 loop spans 15 amino acids. Germline V gene data show CDR1 as SGHAT and CDR2 as FQNNGV. J was trimmed by 5 bases and V by 10 bases; bases with no gene match: 8. CDR3 protein: CATAPGTSGDNEQFF. As DNA, the CDR3 is TGTGCCACTGCCCCCGGGACTAGCGGGGACAATGAGCAGTTCTTC.

CDR3 nucleotides: TGTGCCAGCAGTTCCACAGGGAATTCACCCCTCCACTTT. This gives the protein CASSSTGNSPLHF. This sequence joins TRBV27 and TRBJ1-6; D is perhaps TRBD1 (6 bases). Trimming removed 4 bases at V and 7 bases at J, with 8 bases between. The CDR3 is made up of 13 amino acids. Germline V gene lookup returns CDR1 MNHEY and CDR2 SMNVEV (reference sequence).

This chain uses TRBV5-1 with TRBJ1-2; D is unclear. Trimming took off 5 bases at V and 2 bases at J, with 16 bases between the two ends. The CDR3 length is 15 residues. Germline V gene lookup returns CDR1 SGHRS and CDR2 YFSETQ. As DNA, the CDR3 is TGCGCCAGCAGTCCCTGGGGAGGAGCCAACTATGGCTACACCTTC. Protein: CASSPWGGANYGYTF.

The chain uses TRBV5-6 and TRBJ1-5, with a possible D match to TRBD1 (6 bases). Trimming stripped 4 bases from V and 4 bases from J, with 18 bases between. The CDR3 has 16 residues. Per the germline V gene, CDR1 is SGHDT and CDR2 is YYEEEE. The CDR3 here is CASSVGYGTLNQPQHF. CDR3 in DNA: TGTGCCAGCAGCGTTGGATACGGGACACTAAATCAGCCCCAGCATTTT. Variable domain in full (rest from reference TRBV5-6 and TRBJ1-5): DAGVTQSPTHLIKTRGQQVTLRCSPKSGHDTVSWYQQALGQGPQFIFQYYEEEERQRGNFPDRFSGHQFPNYSSELNVNALLLGDSALYLCASSVGYGTLNQPQHFGDGTRLSIL.